The 25 T cell receptor beta chains below come from one sample, sequenced in a study of graft-versus-host responses after intestinal transplantation. These receptors' antigens are unknown. Sequencing used immunoSEQ multiplex PCR; TCRdb keeps in-frame clones, though not all of them. The sample shows about 86,000 clones, 91% of them seen only once. The sample in question was unstimulated CD8+ T cells sorted from spleen or lymph node cells, obtained before intestinal transplant. Receptors were obtained from a human donor who received an intestinal transplant.

The CDR3 sequence is CASRDRPFTEAFF. Here the CDR3 DNA reads TGTGCCAGCCGGGACAGACCTTTCACTGAAGCTTTCTTT. The chain employs TRBV5-4 and TRBJ1-1, with 7 bases fitting TRBD1. V gave up 7 bases and J gave up 4 bases; unmatched junction bases: 7. The CDR3 has 13 amino acids. The germline gives CDR1 SGHNT, CDR2 YYREEE (reference sequence).

This clone was detected only a few times. The chain recombines TRBV5-1 with TRBJ2-7; 9 bases match TRBD1. Trimming cost V 3 bases and J 3 bases; bases outside gene matches: 13. This CDR3 comprises 17 residues. Germline lookup yields CDR1 SGHRS and CDR2 YFSETQ. CDR3 sequence: CASSSLLGQGNLYEQYF. In nucleotides, the CDR3 is TGCGCCAGCAGCTCGTTACTTGGACAGGGGAATCTCTACGAGCAGTACTTC. The whole variable domain, remainder taken from reference TRBV5-1 and TRBJ2-7, is KAGVTQTPRYLIKTRGQQVTLSCSPISGHRSVSWYQQTPGQGLQFLFEYFSETQRNKGNFPGRFSGRQFSNSRSEMNVSTLELGDSALYLCASSSLLGQGNLYEQYFGPGTRLTVT.

The CDR3 region has the DNA TGTGCCAGCAGCCCGCCGGGACTCGATAATGTCTACGAGCAGTACTTC. Amino acid sequence: CASSPPGLDNVYEQYF. The chain joins TRBV13 to TRBJ2-7; perhaps TRBD2 as D (6 bases). The V gene's germline CDR1 is PRHDT and CDR2 FYEKMQ (reference sequence). The CDR3 is made up of 16 amino acids. V was clipped by 5 bases and J by 3 bases, with 20 bases between them.

For this clone: Compared with germline, one end of the junction differs, possibly owing to a read error. The V call is TRBV6-1, the J call TRBJ1-2; 7 nucleotides match TRBD1. The length of the CDR3 is 15 residues. CDR1 and CDR2 (germline): MNHNS, SASEGT. The CDR3 DNA is TGTGCCACAGGAGGGGACAGCCACAGATTGAATGGCCACACCTTC. Protein: CATGGDSHRLNGHTF.

The CDR3 region has the DNA TGTGCCAGCAGCCAAGAAAGGGAGGGAAACATTCAGTACTTC. Translating it yields CASSQEREGNIQYF. The chain carries TRBV14 and TRBJ2-4; TRBD2 matches 7 bases. The CDR3 totals 14 residues. CDR1 is SGHDN and CDR2 is FVKESK in the germline V gene. V lost 0 bases to trimming and J lost 6 bases; unmatched junction nucleotides: 2.

The chain combines TRBV6-1 with TRBJ2-2; TRBD1 is a possible D gene (6 bases). This CDR3 is built from 19 residues. Looked up from germline, CDR1 is MNHNS and CDR2 is SASEGT. The ends were cut back, 1 base at V and 3 bases at J, with 21 bases in the middle. CDR3 region: CASSEGGWTEAYDTGELFF. For the CDR3, the DNA is TGTGCCAGCAGTGAAGGGGGGTGGACAGAAGCCTATGACACCGGGGAGCTGTTTTTT.

In its sample, this clone was seen once. The chain uses TRBV19 and TRBJ2-1, with 7 bases aligning to TRBD1. This CDR3 region has 14 residues. V lost 1 base to trimming and J lost 9 bases; unmatched junction nucleotides: 6. From germline, CDR1 is LNHDA and CDR2 SQIVND (reference sequence). This CDR3 reads CASSIGSDRVEQFF. DNA for the CDR3: TGTGCCAGTAGTATAGGATCTGACAGGGTTGAGCAGTTCTTC.

In this sample, this clone turned up a few times. The chain combines TRBV5-6 with TRBJ1-1; D remains unclear. The CDR3 has 14 residues. V was pared by 0 bases and J by 1 base, with 7 bases between. Per germline, CDR1 SGHDT and CDR2 YYEEEE. The CDR3 bases are TGTGCCAGCAGCTTGGGTCCGGGGAACACTGAAGCTTTCTTT. Amino acid sequence: CASSLGPGNTEAFF. Full variable domain (remainder filled in from reference TRBV5-6 and TRBJ1-1): DAGVTQSPTHLIKTRGQQVTLRCSPKSGHDTVSWYQQALGQGPQFIFQYYEEEERQRGNFPDRFSGHQFPNYSSELNVNALLLGDSALYLCASSLGPGNTEAFFGQGTRLTVV.

V gene TRBV4-1 combines with J gene TRBJ2-1; 11 bases match TRBD2. This CDR3 is built from 13 residues. V shed 4 bases, J shed 8 bases, and the junction held 1 base outside the gene matches. Germline V gene lookup returns CDR1 MGHRA and CDR2 YSYEKL. CDR3 nucleotides: TGCGCCAGCAGCCTACTAGCGGGAGATGAGCAGTTCTTC. The encoded protein is CASSLLAGDEQFF.

The V call is TRBV9, the J call TRBJ2-7; the D gene is possibly TRBD1 (5 bases). CDR1 is SGDLS, CDR2 YYNGEE, per germline. The CDR3 totals 16 residues. The germline V and J ends were trimmed by 0 bases and 3 bases, with 16 bases remaining between them. The CDR3 region has the DNA TGTGCCAGCAGCGTAGGGGGCGTGTCCGCTAACTACGAGCAGTACTTC. It specifies CASSVGGVSANYEQYF. The full variable domain, completed using reference TRBV9 and TRBJ2-7, is DSGVTQTPKHLITATGQRVTLRCSPRSGDLSVYWYQQSLDQGLQFLIQYYNGEERAKGNILERFSAQQFPDLHSELNLSSLELGDSALYFCASSVGGVSANYEQYFGPGTRLTVT.

The chain has TRBV5-6 and TRBJ1-2; D call uncertain. The CDR3 has 15 residues. V dropped 0 bases and J dropped 3 bases, with 12 bases sitting between them. CDR1 SGHDT and CDR2 YYEEEE come from the germline V gene. The CDR3 is CASSLEIGGYYGYTF. The CDR3 DNA follows: TGTGCCAGCAGCTTGGAGATCGGAGGTTACTATGGCTACACCTTC.

The V and J genes are TRBV27 and TRBJ2-1; TRBD2 matches at 10 bases. Germline lookup yields CDR1 MNHEY and CDR2 SMNVEV (reference sequence). The V and J ends lost 6 bases and 8 bases, in that order; junction bases with no gene match: 16. This CDR3 spans 17 amino acids. This chain's CDR3 is CASRTPTSGLSWDEQFF. The CDR3 coding sequence is TGTGCCAGCAGGACCCCGACTAGCGGGCTATCTTGGGATGAGCAGTTCTTC.

This chain links TRBV4-1 with TRBJ2-7; the D gene is possibly TRBD2 (5 bases). CDR1 MGHRA and CDR2 YSYEKL come from the germline V gene. The CDR3 extends over 14 amino acids. V was clipped by 2 bases and J by 2 bases, with 10 bases between them. The CDR3 region has the DNA TGCGCCAGCAGCCAACTACTAGGGACCTACGAGCAGTACTTC. Amino acid sequence: CASSQLLGTYEQYF.

CDR3 sequence (DNA): TGTGCCAGCAGCTTGAGGGTGACAGGGTCAACTAATGAAAAACTGTTTTTT. Encoded protein: CASSLRVTGSTNEKLFF. The J gene is TRBJ1-4, the V gene TRBV5-4, with TRBD1 identical over 7 bases. CDR1 is SGHNT and CDR2 is YYREEE in the germline V gene (reference sequence). After removal of 1 base from V and 0 bases from J, the junction contained 6 bases not matched to a gene. The CDR3 has 17 amino acids.

The chain has TRBV7-9 and TRBJ1-1; D not resolved. Germline values: CDR1 SEHNR, CDR2 FQNEAQ (reference sequence). The CDR3 loop spans 13 amino acids. Trimming removed 3 bases at V and 3 bases at J, with 8 bases between. This CDR3 is CASSFNPDTEAFF. In DNA, the CDR3 is TGTGCCAGCAGCTTCAATCCGGACACTGAAGCTTTCTTT.

The rearrangement uses TRBV9 and TRBJ1-5; D is possibly TRBD1 (5 bases). The CDR3 spans 15 residues. Germline V gene sequence: CDR1 SGDLS, CDR2 YYNGEE. The germline V and J ends were trimmed by 0 bases and 4 bases, with 11 bases remaining between them. Here the CDR3 reads CASSVGGGANQPQHF. CDR3 coding DNA: TGTGCCAGCAGCGTAGGGGGTGGGGCAAATCAGCCCCAGCATTTT.

This chain connects TRBV10-2 to TRBJ1-4; 8 bases match TRBD1. The CDR3 spans 15 residues. V lost 7 bases to trimming and J lost 7 bases; unmatched junction nucleotides: 11. Germline CDR1 WSHSY, CDR2 SAAADI. The CDR3 bases are TGCGCCAGCACCACTCCGACAGGGGCTCCTGAAAAACTGTTTTTT. Protein sequence: CASTTPTGAPEKLFF.

CDR3: CASSFGTSPSTDTQYF. The CDR3 nucleotides read TGTGCCAGCAGTTTCGGGACATCTCCTAGCACAGATACGCAGTATTTT. The chain has TRBV6-5 and TRBJ2-3; TRBD1 is a possible D gene (6 bases). The V end lost 4 bases, the J end lost 0 bases, and 14 bases lay between the germline ends. This CDR3 is 16 amino acids long. CDR1 MNHEY and CDR2 SVGAGI come from the germline V gene.

This clone was detected only once. V gene TRBV5-1 combines with J gene TRBJ1-1; D might be TRBD1 (5 bases). Trimming took 0 bases from V and 3 from J, leaving 12 bases between them. The CDR3 sequence is 15 residues long. The germline CDR1 and CDR2 sequences are SGHRS and YFSETQ. For the CDR3, the DNA is TGCGCCAGCAGCTTGGCCCGGCAGGGCTACACTGAAGCTTTCTTT. This translates into CASSLARQGYTEAFF. Variable domain in full (rest from reference TRBV5-1 and TRBJ1-1): KAGVTQTPRYLIKTRGQQVTLSCSPISGHRSVSWYQQTPGQGLQFLFEYFSETQRNKGNFPGRFSGRQFSNSRSEMNVSTLELGDSALYLCASSLARQGYTEAFFGQGTRLTVV.

A remark on this clone: One end of the junction does not line up with germline, which may come from a read error. The J gene is TRBJ2-7, the V gene TRBV19; possible D gene TRBD2, 5 bases. The CDR3 has 15 residues. Germline CDR1 is LNHDA and CDR2 is SQIVND (reference sequence). This chain's CDR3 is CASGIVGPSGDEQYF. The CDR3 region has the DNA TGTGCCAGTGGTATAGTTGGGCCCTCCGGGGACGAGCAGTACTTC. Filled out from reference TRBV19 and TRBJ2-7, the complete variable domain reads DGGITQSPKYLFRKEGQNVTLSCEQNLNHDAMYWYRQDPGQGLRLIYYSQIVNDFQKGDIAEGYSVSREKKESFPLTVTSAQKNPTAFYLCASGIVGPSGDEQYFGPGTRLTVT.

This clone was seen once. The limits of the CDR3 on the DNA are not certain, so only TCRdb's listed CDR3 is given. The J gene is TRBJ1-1, the V gene TRBV5-1; the tabulated D call, TRBD1, remains unverified against the DNA. CDR1 SGHRS and CDR2 YFSETQ come from the germline V gene. The CDR3 is 14 residues long, counting both termini. The CDR3 loop reads CASILGTGGTEAFF.

The V gene is TRBV19, the J gene TRBJ1-1, with D perhaps TRBD1 (5 bases). The CDR3 loop spans 13 amino acids. CDR1 is LNHDA, CDR2 SQIVND, per germline (reference sequence). V was cut by 0 bases and J by 4 bases, with 6 bases left in between. The CDR3 bases are TGTGCCAGTAGTATAGACGGGGGCACTGAAGCTTTCTTT. Residues: CASSIDGGTEAFF. The whole variable domain, remainder taken from reference TRBV19 and TRBJ1-1, is DGGITQSPKYLFRKEGQNVTLSCEQNLNHDAMYWYRQDPGQGLRLIYYSQIVNDFQKGDIAEGYSVSREKKESFPLTVTSAQKNPTAFYLCASSIDGGTEAFFGQGTRLTVV.

The gene calls are TRBV6-5 and TRBJ1-1; D unresolved. The ends were cut back, 10 bases at V and 1 base at J, with 13 bases in the middle. Germline V gene sequence: CDR1 MNHEY, CDR2 SVGAGI. The CDR3 contains 13 residues. CDR3 nucleotides: TGTGCCACCAGACCAACAGAGAACACTGAAGCTTTCTTT. This sequence encodes CATRPTENTEAFF.

The chain couples TRBV5-4 to TRBJ2-1; 9 positions agree with TRBD2. The trim removed 4 bases at V and 2 bases at J, leaving 7 bases unmatched. The CDR3 is 16 residues long. Germline V gives CDR1 SGHNT, CDR2 YYREEE (reference sequence). CDR3 protein: CASSKEGGGAYNEQFF. The CDR3 region has the DNA TGTGCCAGCAGCAAGGAAGGCGGGGGGGCCTACAATGAGCAGTTCTTC. Full variable domain (remainder filled in from reference TRBV5-4 and TRBJ2-1): ETGVTQSPTHLIKTRGQQVTLRCSSQSGHNTVSWYQQALGQGPQFIFQYYREEENGRGNFPPRFSGLQFPNYSSELNVNALELDDSALYLCASSKEGGGAYNEQFFGPGTRLTVL.

The chain combines TRBV19 with TRBJ2-7; D is perhaps TRBD2 (5 bases). V lost 5 bases to trimming and J lost 5 bases, with 25 bases between them. This CDR3 is 17 amino acids long. Germline CDR1 and CDR2: LNHDA and SQIVND (reference sequence). CDR3 bases: TGTGCCAGTAGTGACCCCCGGACCCGAGGACGGACTGACGAGCAGTACTTC. Translated: CASSDPRTRGRTDEQYF.